The sequence of this TCR beta chain was determined in a study of OX40 agonist ivuxolimab in advanced cancers. At the level of the study: Averaging 60 years in age, with a range of roughly 20 to 79, the cohort was 82.7% male.

Findings and caveats of the study: Averaged across samples, CD8+ T cells carried more expanded clones than CD4+ did.

Profiling relied on immunoSEQ multiplex PCR, and the TCRdb table lists in-frame clones only, not all of them. The sample has roughly 19,000 clones; approximately 79% are singletons. For this clone: Its antigen is still unknown.

Germline trimming cut 0 bases from V and 0 bases from J; bases unmatched to any gene: 12. The CDR3 contains 20 residues. The germline V gene has CDR1 LGHNA and CDR2 YSLEER. The sample consisted of CD4+ or CD8+ T cells sorted from blood, taken in a trial of the OX40 agonist ivuxolimab. The source of this sequence is an adult with an advanced solid tumor such as melanoma, head and neck, liver or kidney cancer. This chain uses TRBV4-3 with TRBJ2-1; 9 bases line up with TRBD2. DNA of the CDR3: TGCGCCAGCAGCCAAGATCGACAGACTAGCGGAAGGAGCTCCTACAATGAGCAGTTCTTC. This encodes CASSQDRQTSGRSSYNEQFF.